This TCR beta chain is from a study of identical twins. The CDR3 consists of 16 residues. Losses at the gene ends were 9 bases for V and 1 base for J; bases not matched to a gene: 14. Germline V gene sequence: CDR1 SNHLY, CDR2 FYNNEI. Study-wide results and caveats: Potential partial confounding of zero-insertion analyses by invariant MAIT and iNKT cells was noted. Low generation-probability sequences were in excess among twin-shared out-of-frame alpha sequences.

This clonotype occurred a few times. Its cognate antigen is unknown. Unique molecular identifiers were present on the cDNA, and a universal primer site came from template switching. A single record per CDR3 protein comes from TCRdb applying MiXCR to the 5' RACE reads. The sample holds about 530,000 distinct CDR3 sequences; 20% to 25% are singletons and the top ten take approximately 0.5%. A further study also used this sample, focusing on yellow fever vaccine responses in identical twins.

The genes are TRBV2 and TRBJ2-5, with 7 positions matching TRBD1. Input material: CD4+ T cells sorted from blood. This TCR derives from a woman between 18 and 30 years old in good health. As DNA, the CDR3 is TGTGCCAGTATTTCCTCGTGGGACAGACTCCAAGAGACCCAGTACTTC. It yields the protein CASISSWDRLQETQYF.